This T cell receptor (beta chain) was identified in a study of T cell responses to AZD1222 COVID-19 vaccine. Measured with immunoSEQ multiplex PCR; TCRdb has only the in-frame clones, and not every one. There are about 130,000 clones in the sample; roughly 86% occur only once, and 9.5% to 15% lies in the top ten. About this clone: Its antigen is unidentified.

Study-wide results and limits: Repertoire sampling happened only post peak T cell response. White British ancestry dominated among donors, who included more females, and clonal diversity was possibly underestimated.

The CDR3 covers 15 residues. From germline, CDR1 is SGHTA and CDR2 FQGNSA. Trimming cost V 4 bases and J 5 bases; bases outside gene matches: 10. The input for sequencing was peripheral blood, taken on day 0 of AZD1222 vaccination. This chain links TRBV7-2 with TRBJ2-5; 7 nucleotides agree with TRBD1. This clonotype was sampled from an adult in good health. The CDR3 protein is CASSSQQGRWETQYF. As DNA, the CDR3 is TGTGCCAGCAGCTCTCAACAGGGGCGATGGGAGACCCAGTACTTC.